This TCR beta chain appears in the sequencing data of a study of T cells after yellow fever vaccination. Regarding the study as a whole: Post-booster reappearance was seen for most primary-vaccination clones (96% CD4, around 91% CD8). Overlap between CD4 and CD8 compartments was detected for a small share of clonotypes.

Trimming took 6 bases from V and 0 from J, leaving 16 bases between them. CDR3 length equals 15 residues. Germline V CDR1 and CDR2: DFQATT, SNEGSKA (reference sequence). They built TCR cDNA with 5'RACE template switching, a step that put in a universal primer site and UMIs. TCRdb re-analysed the 5' RACE reads in MiXCR, keeping a single row per CDR3 protein. The sample has under 400,000 distinct CDR3 sequences, 11% seen once. The table lists this clonotype with many counts. Its antigen is currently unknown. This clonotype was sampled from a man aged 18 to 30 who received the YFV17D yellow fever vaccine. V gene TRBV20-1 combines with J gene TRBJ2-3, with unresolved D. The sample here was PBMCs, taken on the day of the first yellow fever vaccination. The DNA for the CDR3 is TGCAGTGCGCCTCCCGACGGAGCCAGCACAGATACGCAGTATTTT. Encoded protein: CSAPPDGASTDTQYF.